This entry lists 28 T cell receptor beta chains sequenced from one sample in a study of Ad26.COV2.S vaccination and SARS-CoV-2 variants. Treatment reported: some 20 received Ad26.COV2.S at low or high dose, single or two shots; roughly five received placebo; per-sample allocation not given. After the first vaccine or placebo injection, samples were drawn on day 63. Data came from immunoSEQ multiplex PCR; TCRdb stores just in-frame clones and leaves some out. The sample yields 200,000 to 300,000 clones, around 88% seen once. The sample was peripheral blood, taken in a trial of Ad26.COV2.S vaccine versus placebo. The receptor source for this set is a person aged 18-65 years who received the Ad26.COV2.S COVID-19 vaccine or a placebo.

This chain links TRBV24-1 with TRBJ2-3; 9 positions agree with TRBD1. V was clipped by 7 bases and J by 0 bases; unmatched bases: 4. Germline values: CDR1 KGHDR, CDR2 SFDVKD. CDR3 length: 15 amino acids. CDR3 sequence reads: CATSVTGGSTDTQYF. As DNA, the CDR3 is TGTGCCACCAGCGTAACAGGGGGCAGCACAGATACGCAGTATTTT.

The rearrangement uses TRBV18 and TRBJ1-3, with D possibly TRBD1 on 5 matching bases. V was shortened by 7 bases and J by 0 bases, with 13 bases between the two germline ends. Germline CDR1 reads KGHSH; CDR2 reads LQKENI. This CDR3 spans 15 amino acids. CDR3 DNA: TGTGCCAGCTACGCGAACAGGAACTCTGGAAACACCATATATTTT. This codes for CASYANRNSGNTIYF.

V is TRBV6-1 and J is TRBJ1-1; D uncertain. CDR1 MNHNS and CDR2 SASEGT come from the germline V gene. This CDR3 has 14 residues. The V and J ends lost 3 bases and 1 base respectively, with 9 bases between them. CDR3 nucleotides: TGTGCCAGCAGTGAGGGCGGCAGGAACACTGAAGCTTTCTTT. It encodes CASSEGGRNTEAFF.

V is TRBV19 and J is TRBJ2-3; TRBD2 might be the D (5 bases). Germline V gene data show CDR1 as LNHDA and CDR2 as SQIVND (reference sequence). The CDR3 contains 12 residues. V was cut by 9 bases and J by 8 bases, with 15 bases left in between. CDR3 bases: TGTGCCAGCGGACTTTCCAAAGGTACGCAGTATTTT. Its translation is CASGLSKGTQYF. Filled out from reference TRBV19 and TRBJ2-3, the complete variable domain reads DGGITQSPKYLFRKEGQNVTLSCEQNLNHDAMYWYRQDPGQGLRLIYYSQIVNDFQKGDIAEGYSVSREKKESFPLTVTSAQKNPTAFYLCASGLSKGTQYFGPGTRLTVL.

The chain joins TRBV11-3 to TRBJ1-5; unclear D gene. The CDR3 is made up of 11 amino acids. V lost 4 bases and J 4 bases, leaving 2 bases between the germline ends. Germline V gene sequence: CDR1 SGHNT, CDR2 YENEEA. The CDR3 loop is CASSSNQPQHF. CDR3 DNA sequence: TGTGCCAGCAGCTCAAATCAGCCCCAGCATTTT.

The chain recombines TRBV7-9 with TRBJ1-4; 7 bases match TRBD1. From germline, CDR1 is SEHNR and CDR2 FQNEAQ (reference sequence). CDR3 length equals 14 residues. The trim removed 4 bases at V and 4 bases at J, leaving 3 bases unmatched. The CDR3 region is CASSSDRINEKLFF. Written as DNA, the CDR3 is TGTGCCAGCAGCTCGGACAGGATTAATGAAAAACTGTTTTTT.

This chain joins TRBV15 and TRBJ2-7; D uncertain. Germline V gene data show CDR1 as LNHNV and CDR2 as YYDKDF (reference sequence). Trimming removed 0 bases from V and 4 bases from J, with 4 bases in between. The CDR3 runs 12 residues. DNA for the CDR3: TGTGCCACCAGCAGAGATTTGTACGAGCAGTACTTC. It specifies CATSRDLYEQYF. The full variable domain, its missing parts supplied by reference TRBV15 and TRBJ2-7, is DAMVIQNPRYQVTQFGKPVTLSCSQTLNHNVMYWYQQKSSQAPKLLFHYYDKDFNNEADTPDNFQSRRPNTSFCFLDIRSPGLGDTAMYLCATSRDLYEQYFGPGTRLTVT.

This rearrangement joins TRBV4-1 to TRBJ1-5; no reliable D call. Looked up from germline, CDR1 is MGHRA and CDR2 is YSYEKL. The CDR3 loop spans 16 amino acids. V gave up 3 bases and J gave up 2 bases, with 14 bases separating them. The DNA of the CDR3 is TGCGCCAGCAGCCACGGGAGGTCTGGGGGCAATCAGCCCCAGCATTTT. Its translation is CASSHGRSGGNQPQHF.

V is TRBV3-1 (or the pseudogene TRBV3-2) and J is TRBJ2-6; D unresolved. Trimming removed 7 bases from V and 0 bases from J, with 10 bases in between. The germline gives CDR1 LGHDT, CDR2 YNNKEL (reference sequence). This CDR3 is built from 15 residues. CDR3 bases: TGTGCCAGCACCCGAGGCTCCTCTGGGGCCAACGTCCTGACTTTC. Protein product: CASTRGSSGANVLTF.

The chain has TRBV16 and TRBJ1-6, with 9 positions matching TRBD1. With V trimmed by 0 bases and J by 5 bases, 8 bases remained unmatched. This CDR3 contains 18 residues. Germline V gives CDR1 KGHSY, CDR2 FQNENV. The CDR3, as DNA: TGTGCCAGCAGCCAATCGGGGGACAGGGACCTACATAATTCACCCCTCCACTTT. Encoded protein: CASSQSGDRDLHNSPLHF.

This CDR3 reads CASRRTPGETQYF. DNA of the CDR3: TGTGCCAGCAGGCGGACACCGGGCGAGACCCAGTACTTC. V usage is TRBV2 and J usage is TRBJ2-5; D is possibly TRBD1 (5 bases). Germline lookup yields CDR1 SNHLY and CDR2 FYNNEI. The V end was cut by 6 bases, the J end by 5 bases, with 13 bases between. The CDR3 runs to 13 residues. The full variable domain, in which reference TRBV2 and TRBJ2-5 provide the parts outside the CDR3, is EPEVTQTPSHQVTQMGQEVILRCVPISNHLYFYWYRQILGQKVEFLVSFYNNEISEKSEIFDDQFSVERPDGSNFTLKIRSTKLEDSAMYFCASRRTPGETQYFGPGTRLLVL.

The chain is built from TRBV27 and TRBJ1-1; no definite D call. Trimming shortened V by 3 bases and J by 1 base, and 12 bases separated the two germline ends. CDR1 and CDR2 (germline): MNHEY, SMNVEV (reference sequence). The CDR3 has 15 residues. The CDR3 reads CASSLAGYGNTEAFF. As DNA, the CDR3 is TGTGCCAGCAGTTTGGCGGGCTATGGGAACACTGAAGCTTTCTTT.

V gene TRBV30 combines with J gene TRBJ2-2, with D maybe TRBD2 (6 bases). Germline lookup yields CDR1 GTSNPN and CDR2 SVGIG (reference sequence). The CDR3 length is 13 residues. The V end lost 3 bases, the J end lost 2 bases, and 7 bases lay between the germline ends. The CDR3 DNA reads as TGTGCCTGGAGGACTAGTAACACCGGGGAGCTGTTTTTT. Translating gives CAWRTSNTGELFF.

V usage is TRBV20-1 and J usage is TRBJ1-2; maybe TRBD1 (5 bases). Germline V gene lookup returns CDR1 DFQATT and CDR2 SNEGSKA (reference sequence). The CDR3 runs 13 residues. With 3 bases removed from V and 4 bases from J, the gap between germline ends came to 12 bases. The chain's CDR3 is CSASAGNFYGYTF. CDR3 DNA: TGCAGTGCTAGTGCAGGGAATTTCTATGGCTACACCTTC.

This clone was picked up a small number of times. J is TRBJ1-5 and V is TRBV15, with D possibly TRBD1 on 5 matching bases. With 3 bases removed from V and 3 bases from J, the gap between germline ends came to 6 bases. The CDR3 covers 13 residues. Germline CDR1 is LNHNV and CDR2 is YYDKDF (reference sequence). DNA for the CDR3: TGTGCCACCAGCAGGGGGCACAATCAGCCCCAGCATTTT. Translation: CATSRGHNQPQHF. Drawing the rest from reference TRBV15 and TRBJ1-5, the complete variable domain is DAMVIQNPRYQVTQFGKPVTLSCSQTLNHNVMYWYQQKSSQAPKLLFHYYDKDFNNEADTPDNFQSRRPNTSFCFLDIRSPGLGDTAMYLCATSRGHNQPQHFGDGTRLSIL.

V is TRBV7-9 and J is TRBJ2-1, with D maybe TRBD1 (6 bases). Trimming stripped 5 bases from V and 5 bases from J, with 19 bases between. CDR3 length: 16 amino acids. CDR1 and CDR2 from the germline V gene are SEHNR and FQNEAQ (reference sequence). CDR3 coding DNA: TGTGCCAGCAGCCCACCCACAGGGTACCAGCACAATGAGCAGTTCTTC. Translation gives CASSPPTGYQHNEQFF.

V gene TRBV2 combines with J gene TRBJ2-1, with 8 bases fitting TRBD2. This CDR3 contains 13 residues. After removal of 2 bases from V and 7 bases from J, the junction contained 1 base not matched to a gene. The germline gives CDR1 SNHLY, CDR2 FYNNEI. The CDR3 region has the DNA TGTGCCAGCAGTGAACAGCGGGAGAATGAGCAGTTCTTC. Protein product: CASSEQRENEQFF. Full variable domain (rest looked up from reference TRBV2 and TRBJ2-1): EPEVTQTPSHQVTQMGQEVILRCVPISNHLYFYWYRQILGQKVEFLVSFYNNEISEKSEIFDDQFSVERPDGSNFTLKIRSTKLEDSAMYFCASSEQRENEQFFGPGTRLTVL.

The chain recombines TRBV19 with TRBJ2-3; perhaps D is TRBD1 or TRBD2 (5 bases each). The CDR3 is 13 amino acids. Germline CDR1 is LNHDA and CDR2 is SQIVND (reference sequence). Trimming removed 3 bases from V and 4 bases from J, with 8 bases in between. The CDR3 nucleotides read TGTGCCAGTAGTATCGGGGCAGCAGATACGCAGTATTTT. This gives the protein CASSIGAADTQYF.

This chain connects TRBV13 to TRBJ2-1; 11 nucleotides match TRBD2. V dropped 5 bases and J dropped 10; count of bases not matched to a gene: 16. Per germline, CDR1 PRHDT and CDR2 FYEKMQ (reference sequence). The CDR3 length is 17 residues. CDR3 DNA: TGTGCCAGCAGCCTTCCCCATTCTAGCGGGAGGCCGCCGGAGCAGTTCTTC. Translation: CASSLPHSSGRPPEQFF.

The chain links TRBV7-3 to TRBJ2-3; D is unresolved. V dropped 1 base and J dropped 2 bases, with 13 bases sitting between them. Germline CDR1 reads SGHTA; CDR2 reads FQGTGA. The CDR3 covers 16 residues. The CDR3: CASSLRARHYTDTQYF. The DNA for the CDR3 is TGTGCCAGCAGCTTAAGGGCTCGACACTACACAGATACGCAGTATTTT.

The CDR3 coding sequence is TGTGCCAGTAGTTCCCGCAGGGCGGCAGATACGCAGTATTTT. It specifies CASSSRRAADTQYF. The chain combines TRBV19 with TRBJ2-3, with D maybe TRBD1 (5 bases). CDR3 length: 14 amino acids. Germline V gene lookup returns CDR1 LNHDA and CDR2 SQIVND (reference sequence). The germline V and J ends were trimmed by 5 bases and 4 bases, with 13 bases remaining between them.

CDR3 DNA: TGTGCCAGCAGCTTAGGTGCGTCTCAAGAGACCCAGTACTTC. This gives the protein CASSLGASQETQYF. The gene calls are TRBV7-8 and TRBJ2-5; D unresolved. V was clipped by 1 base and J by 2 bases, with 8 bases between them. The CDR3 runs to 14 residues. Germline V gene sequence: CDR1 SGHVS, CDR2 FQNEAQ.

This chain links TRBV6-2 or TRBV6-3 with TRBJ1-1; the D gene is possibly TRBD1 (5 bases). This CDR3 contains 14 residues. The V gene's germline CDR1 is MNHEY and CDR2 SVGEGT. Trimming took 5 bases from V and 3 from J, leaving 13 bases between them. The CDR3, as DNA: TGTGCCAGCAGTCCCTGGGGCGGGTACACTGAAGCTTTCTTT. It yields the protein CASSPWGGYTEAFF.

DNA for the CDR3: TGTGCCAGCAGTCTTGACATAACAGAAACCAATGAGCAGTTCTTC. This translates into CASSLDITETNEQFF. The chain couples TRBV11-2 to TRBJ2-1; no clear D gene. Per germline, CDR1 SGHAT and CDR2 FQNNGV. Trimming pared 6 bases from V and 6 bases from J, leaving 18 bases between. This CDR3 comprises 15 residues.

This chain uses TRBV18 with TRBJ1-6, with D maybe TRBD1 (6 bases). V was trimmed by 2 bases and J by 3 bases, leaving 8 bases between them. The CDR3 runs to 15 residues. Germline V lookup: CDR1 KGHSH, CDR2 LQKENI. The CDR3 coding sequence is TGTGCCAGCTCACCAGGACAGCTCTATAATTCACCCCTCCACTTT. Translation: CASSPGQLYNSPLHF.

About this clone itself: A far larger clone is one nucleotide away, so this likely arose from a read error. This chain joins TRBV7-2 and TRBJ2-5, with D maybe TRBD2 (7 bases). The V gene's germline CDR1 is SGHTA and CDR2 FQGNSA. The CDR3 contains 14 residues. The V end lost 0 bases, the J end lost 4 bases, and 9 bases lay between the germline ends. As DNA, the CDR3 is TGTGCCAGCAGCTTAGCGGGGGGGCGAGAGACCCAGTACTTC. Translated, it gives CASSLAGGRETQYF.

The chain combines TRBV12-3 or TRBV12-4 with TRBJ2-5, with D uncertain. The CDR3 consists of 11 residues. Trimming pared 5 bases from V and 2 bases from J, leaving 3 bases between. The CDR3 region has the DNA TGTGCCAGCAGTCGTCAAGAGACCCAGTACTTC. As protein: CASSRQETQYF.

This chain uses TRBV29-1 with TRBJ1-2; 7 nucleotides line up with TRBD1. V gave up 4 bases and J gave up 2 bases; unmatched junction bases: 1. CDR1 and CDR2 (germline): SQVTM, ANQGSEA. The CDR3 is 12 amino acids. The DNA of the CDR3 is TGCAGCGTTGCGGGACAGAACTATGGCTACACCTTC. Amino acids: CSVAGQNYGYTF.